This TCR beta chain was recorded in a study of cytotoxic CD8 clonotypes in ibrutinib-treated CLL. Whole-study context: Productive templates per sample averaged 255,043; productive rearrangements, 80,000 to 95,000.

CDR1 and CDR2 (germline): MGHRA, YSYEKL. This CDR3 region has 21 residues. Trimming removed 3 bases from V and 0 bases from J; junction bases left unmatched: 16. As to this clone: Its antigen is undetermined.

Whole-study results and caveats: Contraction or stability on treatment was seen for public clonotypes, which were uncommon.

Clones were read by immunoSEQ multiplex PCR, and TCRdb kept only the in-frame ones, dropping some. The sample has approximately 340,000 clones, about 61% seen once. The clonotype originates from a human donor with chronic lymphocytic leukemia. V and J are TRBV4-1 and TRBJ2-6; 8 nucleotides match TRBD2. Sequences were derived from PBMCs, sampled after 36 months of ibrutinib treatment. DNA of the CDR3: TGCGCCAGCAGCCAGGTCGCCCCCGGGACTAGAGCTTTCTCTGGGGCCAACGTCCTGACTTTC. It specifies CASSQVAPGTRAFSGANVLTF.